This T cell receptor (beta chain) was recorded in a study of T cell responses to AZD1222 COVID-19 vaccine. The protocol was immunoSEQ multiplex PCR, while the TCRdb copy is restricted to in-frame clones and leaves out a portion. Of 130,000 or so clones detected, roughly 85% appear once; the ten largest clones hold about 7.9%. Whole-study findings and limits: Recipients of AZD1222 seropositive at baseline numbered only 6 or 7. Repertoires in all cases were sampled only once the peak T cell response had passed.

This clone was detected once. As yet, its antigen is unknown. This TCR came from an adult who received the MenACWY meningococcal vaccine as a control. The sample in question was peripheral blood, obtained 28 days after the second dose of the MenACWY control vaccine.

CDR3 DNA: TGCGCCAGCAGCTTGGAAGTAGGGGCGGATTCACCCCTCCACTTT. Its protein product is CASSLEVGADSPLHF. V gene TRBV5-1 combines with J gene TRBJ1-6; tentative D call: TRBD1 (5 bases). The V gene's germline CDR1 is SGHRS and CDR2 YFSETQ. Trimming removed 0 bases at V and 8 bases at J, with 12 bases between. The CDR3 has 15 residues.